This T cell receptor (beta chain) was recovered during a study of T-cell memory formation after mild COVID-19. Whole-study results and caveats: Clones that contracted from day 15 to 85 had balanced CD4/CD8; later expanders were CD4+ biased. Clones which contracted sat mainly in CM and EM if CD4+, and in EMRA if CD8+.

TCRdb analysed the 5' RACE reads with MiXCR anew, one entry per CDR3 protein. This sample has a few thousand distinct CDR3 sequences, with 44% found just once. Relative to its sample, this clonotype is medium-sized (0.01 to 0.1%). The antigen remains unidentified. The CDR3 has 15 residues. The V segment lost 3 bases and the J segment 10 bases; nucleotides outside the gene matches: 9. CDR1 is SGHRS, CDR2 YFSETQ, per germline. J is TRBJ2-1 and V is TRBV5-1; TRBD2 agrees at 11 bases. The sample comprised PBMCs or a T cell subset sorted from them (not recorded which). The TCR was taken from an adult who had mild COVID-19 (a few samples of this study predate the infection). Cell type and time point are not known. CDR3 sequence: CASSSFSGGAREQFF. DNA for the CDR3: TGCGCCAGCAGCTCCTTTAGCGGGGGGGCTAGGGAGCAGTTCTTC.